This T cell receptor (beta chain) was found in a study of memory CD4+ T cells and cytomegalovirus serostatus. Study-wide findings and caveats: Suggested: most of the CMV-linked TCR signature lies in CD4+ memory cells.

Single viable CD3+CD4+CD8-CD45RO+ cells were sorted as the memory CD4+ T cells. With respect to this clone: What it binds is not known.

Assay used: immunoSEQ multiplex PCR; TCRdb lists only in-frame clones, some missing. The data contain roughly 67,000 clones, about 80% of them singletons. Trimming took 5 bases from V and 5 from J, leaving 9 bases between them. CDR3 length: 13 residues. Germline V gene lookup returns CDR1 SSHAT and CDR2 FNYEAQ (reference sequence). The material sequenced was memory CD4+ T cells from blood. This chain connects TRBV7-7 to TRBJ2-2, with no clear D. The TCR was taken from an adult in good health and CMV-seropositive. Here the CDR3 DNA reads TGTGCCAGCAGCCAAGCCTTTACCGGGGAGCTGTTTTTT. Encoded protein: CASSQAFTGELFF.